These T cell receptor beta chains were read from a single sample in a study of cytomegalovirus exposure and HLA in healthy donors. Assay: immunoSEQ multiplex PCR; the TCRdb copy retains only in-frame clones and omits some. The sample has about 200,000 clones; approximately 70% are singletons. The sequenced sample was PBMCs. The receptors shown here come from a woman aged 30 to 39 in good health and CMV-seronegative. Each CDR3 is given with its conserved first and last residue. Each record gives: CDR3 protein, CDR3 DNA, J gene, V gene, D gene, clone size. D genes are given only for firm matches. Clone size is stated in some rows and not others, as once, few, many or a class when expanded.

CASSLSSITARSPGANVLTF	TGTGCCAGCAGTTTATCCTCCATAACAGCCCGTTCCCCTGGGGCCAACGTCCTGACTTTC	TRBJ2-6	TRBV28	NA	few
CSGGRDYEQYF	TGCAGTGGCGGGAGGGACTACGAGCAGTACTTC	TRBJ2-7	TRBV20-1	TRBD2	NA
CASSLPRGPLHF	TGTGCCAGCAGCTTACCCCGGGGACCCCTCCACTTT	TRBJ1-6	TRBV28	NA	NA
CASSLGGSNQPQHF	TGTGCCAGCAGCTTGGGAGGGAGCAATCAGCCCCAGCATTTT	TRBJ1-5	TRBV5-6	NA	few
CASSRTSGVMDTQYF	TGCGCCAGCAGCCGGACTAGCGGGGTGATGGATACGCAGTATTTT	TRBJ2-3	TRBV10-2	TRBD2	NA
CASRQINQPQHF	TGTGCCAGCAGACAGATCAATCAGCCCCAGCATTTT	TRBJ1-5	TRBV6-1	NA	NA
CASSSRPQGLVGNEQFF	TGTGCCAGCAGCTCCCGACCCCAGGGTTTAGTTGGGAATGAGCAGTTCTTC	TRBJ2-1	TRBV5-6	NA	NA
CASRELAGVGRYEQYF	TGCGCCAGCAGGGAACTAGCGGGAGTGGGGCGCTACGAGCAGTACTTC	TRBJ2-7	TRBV4-1	TRBD2	NA
CASSQRSGSYNEQFF	TGCGCCAGCAGCCAGCGGAGCGGGAGCTACAATGAGCAGTTCTTC	TRBJ2-1	TRBV4-1	TRBD2	few
CASSPSTGVYGYTF	TGTGCCAGCAGCCCATCGACAGGGGTCTATGGCTACACCTTC	TRBJ1-2	TRBV6-1	TRBD1	NA
CASSPSRTSTDTQYF	TGTGCCAGCAGCCCTAGCCGGACTAGCACAGATACGCAGTATTTT	TRBJ2-3	TRBV9	NA	NA
CASRAGTNRGEQYF	TGTGCCAGCAGGGCCGGGACAAACCGGGGCGAGCAGTACTTC	TRBJ2-7	TRBV2	NA	NA
CASSSKRTQFF	TGTGCCAGTAGTTCAAAGCGGACGCAGTTCTTC	TRBJ2-1	TRBV19	NA	NA
CASSGRPQSTEAFF	TGTGCCAGCAGTGGGAGGCCCCAGAGCACTGAAGCTTTCTTT	TRBJ1-1	TRBV25-1	NA	NA
CASSQAGQGPGYTF	TGTGCCAGCAGCCAAGCGGGACAGGGCCCTGGCTACACCTTC	TRBJ1-2	TRBV4-2	TRBD1	few
CASSWTGDSEAFF	TGCGCCAGCAGCTGGACAGGGGACTCTGAAGCTTTCTTT	TRBJ1-1	TRBV5-1	TRBD1	NA
CASSLDVGGRASEQYF	TGCGCCAGCAGCTTGGATGTGGGGGGGCGGGCCTCTGAGCAGTACTTC	TRBJ2-7	TRBV5-1	NA	NA
CASGLVTGGQGYGYTF	TGTGCTAGTGGTTTGGTGACGGGGGGACAAGGCTATGGCTACACCTTC	TRBJ1-2	TRBV12-5	NA	few
CASSLAAINEQFF	TGCGCCAGCAGCTTGGCCGCTATCAATGAGCAGTTCTTC	TRBJ2-1	TRBV5-1	NA	NA
CASSVGTKSTDTQYF	TGTGCCAGCAGCGTCGGGACTAAGAGCACAGATACGCAGTATTTT	TRBJ2-3	TRBV9	TRBD2	NA
CASSIDGAQNEQYF	TGTGCCAGTAGTATAGATGGGGCCCAGAACGAGCAGTACTTC	TRBJ2-7	TRBV19	NA	NA
CASSGGQGGNSPLHF	TGTGCCAGCAGCGGCGGACAGGGCGGGAATTCACCCCTCCACTTT	TRBJ1-6	TRBV9	TRBD1	few
CASGELTYEQYF	TGTGCCAGCGGAGAATTAACCTACGAGCAGTACTTC	TRBJ2-7	TRBV6-5	NA	NA
CASGVSGTREETQYF	TGTGCTAGTGGTGTCTCAGGGACTAGGGAAGAGACCCAGTACTTC	TRBJ2-5	TRBV12-5	TRBD2	NA
CSSSLGPGNQETQYF	TGTTCCAGCAGCTTGGGCCCAGGGAACCAAGAGACCCAGTACTTC	TRBJ2-5	TRBV7-9	NA	NA
CASRPARWEGLLNTEAFF	TGTGCCAGCAGACCTGCTCGATGGGAGGGCCTCCTGAACACTGAAGCTTTCTTT	TRBJ1-1	TRBV7-9	NA	NA
CASSQQGDTYTGELFF	TGCGCCAGCAGCCAACAGGGGGACACCTACACCGGGGAGCTGTTTTTT	TRBJ2-2	TRBV4-3	TRBD1	NA
CASSPIQETQYF	TGTGCCAGCTCACCTATCCAAGAGACCCAGTACTTC	TRBJ2-5	TRBV18	NA	NA
CASSLNLLRQGLKGEQYF	TGCGCCAGCAGCTTGAACCTCCTAAGACAGGGCTTAAAGGGCGAGCAGTACTTC	TRBJ2-7	TRBV5-1	TRBD1	NA
CTAAVGGREQFF	TGTACAGCAGCCGTGGGGGGGAGAGAGCAGTTCTTC	TRBJ2-1	TRBV2	TRBD2	NA
CASSQEVGSGETQYF	TGTGCCAGCAGCCAAGAGGTTGGGTCGGGGGAGACCCAGTACTTC	TRBJ2-5	TRBV4-2	NA	few
CASSRTGGATGELFF	TGTGCCAGCAGTAGGACAGGGGGCGCGACCGGGGAGCTGTTTTTT	TRBJ2-2	TRBV6-5	TRBD1	few
CAISERDTQPQHF	TGTGCCATCAGTGAGCGGGACACTCAGCCCCAGCATTTT	TRBJ1-5	TRBV10-3	NA	few
CASSQAYSLRGIQETQYF	TGCGCCAGCAGCCAAGCGTACAGCTTGCGGGGGATCCAAGAGACCCAGTACTTC	TRBJ2-5	TRBV4-3	TRBD2	NA
CASRLAGGGTDEQFF	TGTGCCAGCCGACTAGCGGGAGGCGGTACGGATGAGCAGTTCTTC	TRBJ2-1	TRBV6-1	TRBD2	NA
CSVRIQGAVYGYTF	TGCAGCGTGAGGATACAGGGGGCCGTCTATGGCTACACCTTC	TRBJ1-2	TRBV29-1	TRBD1	NA
CASSVTGLSGNTIYF	TGTGCCAGCAGCGTAACTGGTCTTTCTGGAAACACCATATATTTT	TRBJ1-3	TRBV9	NA	NA